A single sample gave rise to the 29 T cell receptor beta chains below, sequenced in a study of shared clonotypes between healthy human individuals. Sequencing used immunoSEQ multiplex PCR; TCRdb keeps in-frame clones, though not all of them. The sample lists about 510,000 clones; about 96% were seen once. The specimen sequenced was naive CD4+ T cells sorted from blood. Subset in this sample: CD45RA+ positively selected. The origin of the receptors is a woman under 40 in good health.

The chain has TRBV27 and TRBJ2-2; D remains ambiguous. Germline CDR1 and CDR2: MNHEY and SMNVEV (reference sequence). Trimming took 2 bases from V and 8 from J, leaving 9 bases between them. There are 13 residues in the CDR3. In nucleotides, the CDR3 is TGTGCCAGCAGTTTAACCTCTTTGGGGGAGCTGTTTTTT. Protein: CASSLTSLGELFF.

The genes are TRBV14 and TRBJ2-7; 11 positions agree with TRBD2. Germline V gene data show CDR1 as SGHDN and CDR2 as FVKESK. CDR3 length equals 15 residues. V trimming: 2 bases; J trimming: 5 bases; junction bases outside the gene matches: 5. CDR3 DNA sequence: TGTGCCAGCAGCCAAACTAGCGGGAGATCTCACGAGCAGTACTTC. It encodes CASSQTSGRSHEQYF. Drawing the rest from reference TRBV14 and TRBJ2-7, the complete variable domain is EAGVTQFPSHSVIEKGQTVTLRCDPISGHDNLYWYRRVMGKEIKFLLHFVKESKQDESGMPNNRFLAERTGGTYSTLKVQPAELEDSGVYFCASSQTSGRSHEQYFGPGTRLTVT.

This clone was recorded only once. V usage is TRBV6-5 and J usage is TRBJ2-5, with a possible D match to TRBD1 (6 bases). The end of the DNA is better explained by TRBJ2-7, so the J call may be wrong. Looked up from germline, CDR1 is MNHEY and CDR2 is SVGAGI. The CDR3 runs to 14 residues. The CDR3 DNA reads TGTGCCAGCAGTTACAGACCGGGACACGACGAGCAGTACTTC. Translating gives CASSYRPGHDEQYF.

J is TRBJ2-1 and V is TRBV18; D not certain. This CDR3 spans 13 amino acids. V lost 3 bases to trimming and J lost 4 bases, with 7 bases between them. The germline CDR1 and CDR2 sequences are KGHSH and LQKENI. CDR3 coding DNA: TGTGCCAGCTCACCGGAGCTTTACAATGAGCAGTTCTTC. Its protein product is CASSPELYNEQFF.

The gene calls are TRBV18 and TRBJ1-5; possible D gene TRBD1, 6 bases. The CDR3 has 16 residues. Trimming left V 3 bases short and J 1 base short, with 13 bases between. Germline loops: CDR1 KGHSH, CDR2 LQKENI. The CDR3 sequence: CASSPGAPGSNQPQHF. The CDR3 coding sequence is TGTGCCAGCTCACCGGGGGCCCCCGGAAGCAATCAGCCCCAGCATTTT.

The chain combines TRBV5-1 with TRBJ1-2, with D unresolved. With 0 bases removed from V and 8 bases from J, the gap between germline ends came to 14 bases. The CDR3 is 14 residues long. Per the germline V gene, CDR1 is SGHRS and CDR2 is YFSETQ. As DNA, the CDR3 is TGCGCCAGCAGCTTGGGTGATCTTTTCGACGGCTACACCTTC. This gives the protein CASSLGDLFDGYTF. Supplemented by reference TRBV5-1 and TRBJ1-2, the full variable domain reads KAGVTQTPRYLIKTRGQQVTLSCSPISGHRSVSWYQQTPGQGLQFLFEYFSETQRNKGNFPGRFSGRQFSNSRSEMNVSTLELGDSALYLCASSLGDLFDGYTFGSGTRLTVV.

The chain joins TRBV13 to TRBJ2-1, with TRBD2 identical over 13 bases. Looked up from germline, CDR1 is PRHDT and CDR2 is FYEKMQ (reference sequence). This CDR3 is built from 15 residues. The V and J ends lost 5 bases and 6 bases, in that order; junction bases with no gene match: 4. CDR3 bases: TGTGCCAGCAGCATTGGACTAGCGGGAGTCAATGAGCAGTTCTTC. It specifies CASSIGLAGVNEQFF.

This chain links TRBV5-1 with TRBJ2-7; TRBD1 matches 7 bases. The length of the CDR3 is 14 residues. CDR1 is SGHRS, CDR2 YFSETQ, per germline. With 4 bases clipped from V and 0 bases from J, the junction kept 4 bases outside the gene matches. CDR3 sequence (DNA): TGCGCCAGCAGCCCAGGGGGTGACTCCTACGAGCAGTACTTC. Translating it yields CASSPGGDSYEQYF.

The chain is built from TRBV2 and TRBJ2-7; D gene uncertain. V lost 8 bases and J lost 6, with 20 bases in between. CDR1 and CDR2 (germline): SNHLY, FYNNEI. The CDR3 is 14 amino acids. CDR3: CASSIGSGGSEQYF. The CDR3 DNA sequence: TGTGCCAGCTCTATTGGATCGGGCGGAAGCGAGCAGTACTTC.

This chain connects TRBV5-1 to TRBJ2-1; 11 bases map to TRBD2. The length of the CDR3 is 18 residues. Germline assignment: CDR1 SGHRS and CDR2 YFSETQ. J lost 4 bases, V lost 5 bases, and 14 bases had no gene match. The CDR3 loop is CASRSETGRLAGYNEQFF. In nucleotides, the CDR3 is TGCGCCAGCAGATCCGAGACAGGGAGACTAGCGGGGTACAATGAGCAGTTCTTC.

V is TRBV19 and J is TRBJ1-1; no definite D call. Trimming removed 0 bases at V and 3 bases at J, with 8 bases between. Germline V CDR1 and CDR2: LNHDA, SQIVND (reference sequence). This CDR3 contains 14 residues. This CDR3 reads CASSIDGRDTEAFF. CDR3 bases: TGTGCCAGTAGTATAGACGGTCGAGACACTGAAGCTTTCTTT.

J is TRBJ2-3 and V is TRBV4-1; TRBD2 matches 7 bases. The CDR3 is made up of 14 amino acids. The junction had 1 base not matched to a gene; V was cut back by 4 bases and J by 0 bases. Germline lookup yields CDR1 MGHRA and CDR2 YSYEKL. For the CDR3, the DNA is TGCGCCAGCAGCCCGGGACTAAGCACAGATACGCAGTATTTT. It yields the protein CASSPGLSTDTQYF.

The chain uses TRBV10-3 and TRBJ1-1; TRBD1 aligns across 7 bases. The ends lost 5 bases at V and 4 bases at J; junction bases unmatched: 7. Germline CDR1 and CDR2: ENHRY and SYGVKD. The CDR3 is 14 amino acids. The CDR3 here is CAISTQQGTTEAFF. As DNA, the CDR3 is TGTGCCATCAGTACGCAACAGGGGACCACTGAAGCTTTCTTT.

This clone showed up just once. The chain is built from TRBV6-7 and TRBJ1-5; D uncertain. TRBV6-7 is flagged as an ORF with uncertain function. There are 15 residues in the CDR3. V was cut by 4 bases and J by 4 bases, with 14 bases left in between. The chain's CDR3 is CASSSYRPANQPQHF. In DNA form, the CDR3 reads TGTGCCAGCAGTTCCTACCGCCCGGCGAATCAGCCCCAGCATTTT.

The chain links TRBV18 to TRBJ2-7, with D possibly being TRBD1 or TRBD2 (6 bases each). Trimming pared 3 bases from V and 5 bases from J, leaving 14 bases between. The length of the CDR3 is 14 residues. Germline V lookup: CDR1 KGHSH, CDR2 LQKENI. CDR3 coding DNA: TGTGCCAGCTCACCGACGGGGGCCGGGAACGAGCAGTACTTC. Translation gives CASSPTGAGNEQYF.

The chain recombines TRBV6-5 with TRBJ1-1; D possibly corresponds to TRBD1 (5 bases). CDR1 is MNHEY and CDR2 is SVGAGI in the germline V gene. Trimming took 2 bases from V and 4 from J, leaving 14 bases between them. This CDR3 spans 15 amino acids. The DNA for the CDR3 is TGTGCCAGCAGTTACCTGAACAGTGGGGGCACTGAAGCTTTCTTT. It yields the protein CASSYLNSGGTEAFF.

The V gene is TRBV7-2, the J gene TRBJ2-1; TRBD2 is a possible D gene (6 bases). CDR1 is SGHTA and CDR2 is FQGNSA in the germline V gene. The CDR3 is 16 amino acids. Trimming took off 1 base at V and 8 bases at J, with 18 bases between the two ends. The CDR3 sequence: CASSLVGGTRFDEQFF. Written as DNA, the CDR3 is TGTGCCAGCAGCTTAGTCGGAGGGACGAGGTTTGATGAGCAGTTCTTC.

Here the CDR3 reads CASSGPGHRYYEQYF. The CDR3 region has the DNA TGTGCCAGTAGTGGACCGGGACACCGATACTACGAGCAGTACTTC. The genes are TRBV19 and TRBJ2-7, with D possibly being TRBD1 (6 bases). Germline-derived CDR1 and CDR2 are LNHDA and SQIVND (reference sequence). The ends were cut back, 5 bases at V and 3 bases at J, with 17 bases in the middle. This CDR3 region has 15 residues.

This chain connects TRBV15 to TRBJ1-3; the D is unclear. The CDR3 is made up of 15 amino acids. The ends were cut back, 1 base at V and 4 bases at J, with 11 bases in the middle. Germline V CDR1 and CDR2: LNHNV, YYDKDF (reference sequence). The CDR3 DNA reads as TGTGCCACCAGCAGAGTGGTTAGAACCGGAAACACCATATATTTT. It codes for CATSRVVRTGNTIYF.

About this clone itself: The sample contains more than one DNA sequence encoding this CDR3. The chain uses TRBV5-1 and TRBJ2-3, with 7 bases that match TRBD1. Germline trimming cut 0 bases from V and 1 base from J; bases unmatched to any gene: 2. Germline-derived CDR1 and CDR2 are SGHRS and YFSETQ. This CDR3 has 15 amino acids. CDR3 residues: CASSLGQGGTDTQYF. CDR3 sequence (DNA): TGCGCCAGCAGCTTGGGACAGGGCGGCACAGATACGCAGTATTTT.

This chain joins TRBV7-9 and TRBJ2-1, with D possibly TRBD2 on 5 matching bases. V was shortened by 5 bases and J by 8 bases, with 13 bases between the two germline ends. This CDR3 contains 13 residues. Per the germline V gene, CDR1 is SEHNR and CDR2 is FQNEAQ (reference sequence). The CDR3: CASSLSGSDEQFF. In nucleotides, the CDR3 is TGTGCCAGCAGCCTCTCTGGGAGCGATGAGCAGTTCTTC.

This clone was recorded once. The chain is built from TRBV18 and TRBJ2-1; 9 positions match TRBD1. V lost 4 bases to trimming and J lost 8 bases; unmatched junction nucleotides: 6. The CDR3 runs 14 residues. Germline V gives CDR1 KGHSH, CDR2 LQKENI. CDR3 sequence: CASSLDRGVDEQFF. The CDR3 DNA reads TGTGCCAGCTCACTGGACAGGGGAGTGGATGAGCAGTTCTTC.

Comment on this clone: Other DNA sequences from this sample encode an identical CDR3 as well. Here the CDR3 reads CASSLTPTNEKLFF. Written as DNA, the CDR3 is TGCGCCAGCAGCTTGACCCCAACTAATGAAAAACTGTTTTTT. The chain recombines TRBV5-1 with TRBJ1-4; D remains unclear. CDR1 is SGHRS and CDR2 is YFSETQ in the germline V gene. V lost 1 base to trimming and J lost 0 bases, with 4 bases between them. This CDR3 region has 14 residues.

This chain links TRBV11-2 with TRBJ2-2, with 9 bases lining up with TRBD2. Germline V CDR1 and CDR2: SGHAT, FQNNGV. The CDR3 has 16 amino acids. V lost 8 bases, J lost 4 bases, and 11 bases stayed unmatched. Written as DNA, the CDR3 is TGTGCCAGCCCAGCGGCGGGAGGGCGCGGCACCGGGGAGCTGTTTTTT. It is translated as CASPAAGGRGTGELFF.

The rearrangement joins TRBV18 to TRBJ2-3; 8 bases agree with TRBD2. The V segment lost 2 bases and the J segment 3 bases; nucleotides outside the gene matches: 7. Germline CDR1 reads KGHSH; CDR2 reads LQKENI. CDR3 length equals 16 residues. The CDR3 reads CASSPTGSGSTDTQYF. The CDR3 DNA reads as TGTGCCAGCTCACCAACGGGAAGCGGGAGTACAGATACGCAGTATTTT.

The chain links TRBV2 to TRBJ2-7; possibly TRBD1 for D (6 bases). Between the trimmed V and J ends, which lost 8 bases and 3 bases, there was a span of 11 bases. This CDR3 region has 12 residues. Germline CDR1 is SNHLY and CDR2 is FYNNEI. The CDR3, as DNA: TGTGCCAGCTCGAAGGACAGCTACGAGCAGTACTTC. Protein product: CASSKDSYEQYF.

The V and J genes are TRBV4-1 and TRBJ1-2, with D unresolved. Germline assignment: CDR1 MGHRA and CDR2 YSYEKL. V lost 3 bases to trimming and J lost 5 bases, with 13 bases between them. This CDR3 has 14 amino acids. The CDR3 DNA follows: TGCGCCAGCAGCCACCCCCTGGAAGGTTATGGCTACACCTTC. Its translation: CASSHPLEGYGYTF.

The genes are TRBV14 and TRBJ1-2; no reliable D call. The CDR3 totals 15 residues. Germline V lookup: CDR1 SGHDN, CDR2 FVKESK. Trimming pared 1 base from V and 7 bases from J, leaving 16 bases between. The CDR3 sequence: CASSQADQFRGGYTF. The CDR3 bases are TGTGCCAGCAGCCAAGCCGACCAGTTCCGGGGTGGCTACACCTTC.

The chain couples TRBV5-1 to TRBJ1-6, with 9 bases identical to TRBD1. Germline V gives CDR1 SGHRS, CDR2 YFSETQ. The CDR3 is 16 residues long. V lost 4 bases, J lost 7 bases, and 9 bases stayed unmatched. The CDR3 DNA sequence: TGCGCCAGCAGCCATGGGCCCGGGACAGGGAATTCACCCCTCCACTTT. Translating gives CASSHGPGTGNSPLHF. Based on the CDR3 plus reference TRBV5-1 and TRBJ1-6, the full variable domain is KAGVTQTPRYLIKTRGQQVTLSCSPISGHRSVSWYQQTPGQGLQFLFEYFSETQRNKGNFPGRFSGRQFSNSRSEMNVSTLELGDSALYLCASSHGPGTGNSPLHFGNGTRLTVT.